A single sample is the source of the 10 T cell receptor beta chains below, sequenced in a study of blood T cells in healthy people across ages. A second PCR, run for about 7 to 12 cycles, used a sample-barcoded 5' primer plus a J-beta primer mix. Using its own MiXCR run on the 5' RACE reads, TCRdb lists one record per CDR3 protein. The sample records 850,000 to 1,300,000 distinct CDR3 sequences, under 45% being singletons. Sequenced input: blood. Receptors originate from a woman aged 55-69 years in good health.

This clonotype was seen more than once but under ten times. The CDR3 reads CSAPRGGANVLTF. CDR3 nucleotide sequence: TGCAGTGCCCCCCGGGGGGGGGCCAACGTCCTGACTTTC. This chain joins TRBV20-1 and TRBJ2-6; D may be TRBD2 (6 bases). The germline V gene has CDR1 DFQATT and CDR2 SNEGSKA (reference sequence). The V end lost 6 bases, the J end lost 4 bases, and 10 bases lay between the germline ends. CDR3 length: 13 residues.

The chain links TRBV24-1 to TRBJ2-1, with D tentatively TRBD1 (6 bases). V was cut by 5 bases and J by 7 bases, with 20 bases left in between. This CDR3 has 16 amino acids. Looked up from germline, CDR1 is KGHDR and CDR2 is SFDVKD. The CDR3, as DNA: TGTGCCACCAGTGCTATGACAGGTGGGGGTTTGAATGAGCAGTTCTTC. Translated, it gives CATSAMTGGGLNEQFF.

This clonotype was counted only a few times. The chain is built from TRBV10-3 and TRBJ2-7; 10 bases map to TRBD2. Germline CDR1 ENHRY, CDR2 SYGVKD. This CDR3 is built from 14 residues. V shed 9 bases, J shed 7 bases, and the junction held 12 bases outside the gene matches. The CDR3 spells CAMRPGLAREEQYF. The CDR3 DNA reads TGTGCCATGCGACCGGGACTAGCGCGAGAGGAGCAGTACTTC.

This clonotype showed up just a few times. CDR3 in amino acids: CAISESIGDNSPLHF. The CDR3 DNA reads as TGTGCCATCAGTGAGTCGATAGGGGATAATTCACCCCTCCACTTT. The V and J genes are TRBV10-3 and TRBJ1-6; D perhaps matches TRBD1 (5 bases). The length of the CDR3 is 15 residues. Trimming shortened V by 0 bases and J by 5 bases, and 8 bases separated the two germline ends. Looked up from germline, CDR1 is ENHRY and CDR2 is SYGVKD.

This CDR3 reads CASSFHPRQGSYNEQYF. CDR3 sequence (DNA): TGTGCCAGCAGCTTTCACCCTAGACAGGGGTCCTACAATGAGCAGTACTTC. The chain uses TRBV7-9 and TRBJ2-1, with 8 bases matching TRBD1. The J call could be wrong; TRBJ2-7 is a better fit for the DNA end. Germline lookup yields CDR1 SEHNR and CDR2 FQNEAQ (reference sequence). The CDR3 length is 17 residues.

The rearrangement links TRBV11-1 to TRBJ1-2, with unresolved D. Trimming removed 5 bases at V and 5 bases at J, with 15 bases between. The CDR3 spans 14 residues. Germline V gene lookup returns CDR1 SGHAT and CDR2 FQDESV (reference sequence). The chain's CDR3 is CASSVSPTQYGYTF. In nucleotides, the CDR3 is TGTGCCAGCAGCGTATCGCCAACTCAATATGGCTACACCTTC.

CDR3 loop: CASSVVAGVHEQYF. As DNA, the CDR3 is TGTGCCAGCAGCGTAGTAGCCGGGGTCCACGAGCAGTACTTC. The rearrangement uses TRBV11-2 and TRBJ2-7; perhaps TRBD2 as D (5 bases). Germline CDR1 reads SGHAT; CDR2 reads FQNNGV. The CDR3 loop spans 14 amino acids. Between the trimmed V and J ends, which lost 5 bases and 5 bases, there was a span of 16 bases.

This clonotype was counted between two and nine times. The rearrangement joins TRBV20-1 to TRBJ2-1; D uncertain. Germline assignment: CDR1 DFQATT and CDR2 SNEGSKA (reference sequence). V was shortened by 1 base and J by 12 bases, with 10 bases between the two germline ends. The CDR3 is 11 amino acids. The CDR3 nucleotides are TGCAGTGCTAGAGTCGAAGCTGCGCAGTTCTTC. As protein: CSARVEAAQFF.

CDR3 sequence: CSARGPGQVNQPQHF. For the CDR3, the DNA is TGCAGTGCTAGAGGGCCGGGACAAGTTAATCAGCCCCAGCATTTT. The V gene is TRBV20-1, the J gene TRBJ1-5; D is perhaps TRBD1 (6 bases). V was shortened by 1 base and J by 4 bases, with 14 bases between the two germline ends. The CDR3 totals 15 residues. Germline V gives CDR1 DFQATT, CDR2 SNEGSKA (reference sequence).

The V call is TRBV7-8, the J call TRBJ2-1; 8 nucleotides match TRBD2. CDR1 and CDR2 from the germline V gene are SGHVS and FQNEAQ. The CDR3 is 17 amino acids. Trimming cost V 2 bases and J 5 bases; bases outside gene matches: 11. CDR3 in DNA: TGTGCCAGCAGCTTACATTTTCCGGGACTAGACGACAATGAGCAGTTCTTC. Translation gives CASSLHFPGLDDNEQFF.